Sequencing of this TCR beta chain was carried out in a study of blood T cell repertoires in COVID-19. Background on the study: Samples taken during acute and convalescent COVID-19 were collected in the United States, Italy and Spain. PBMCs, B-cell-depleted T cells, or T cells were the source of the cDNA or gDNA that made up the material.

Per germline, CDR1 MNHEY and CDR2 SVGEGT. V lost 2 bases, J lost 0 bases, and 14 bases lay in between. The CDR3 consists of 17 residues. The method was immunoSEQ multiplex PCR; TCRdb's version includes in-frame clones alone and lacks a portion of them. The sample has 9,500 to 15,000 clones, about 80% seen once; the top ten hold 21%. The sample was peripheral blood. The origin of this receptor is a human donor in a cohort sampled during active COVID-19. The genes are TRBV6-2 or TRBV6-3 and TRBJ1-5; D is ambiguous. The CDR3 reads CASSYVGLHYSNQPQHF. The DNA for the CDR3 is TGTGCCAGCAGTTACGTTGGACTACATTATAGCAATCAGCCCCAGCATTTT.